This TCR beta chain was captured by sequencing in a study of immune evolution from preneoplasia to lung adenocarcinoma. Study-wide findings and caveats: Top clone share appeared to fall from AAH through AIS, MIA, adenocarcinoma.

This table comes from immunoSEQ multiplex PCR, and its TCRdb copy is limited to in-frame clones, with some not included. The table lists some 15,000 clones, 85% of them singletons. With regard to this clone: Its antigen remains unknown.

The CDR3 runs 13 residues. Trimming left V 2 bases short and J 4 bases short, with 11 bases between. Germline V gene lookup returns CDR1 GTSNPN and CDR2 SVGIG (reference sequence). The chain employs TRBV30 and TRBJ1-1; the D gene is possibly TRBD1 (5 bases). The source material was FFPE lung adenocarcinoma in situ tissue. This TCR derives from a donor of 70 years or more with lung adenocarcinoma. The CDR3, as DNA: TGTGCCTGGAGTTTTGGGGCAGGCACTGAAGCTTTCTTT. It encodes CAWSFGAGTEAFF.